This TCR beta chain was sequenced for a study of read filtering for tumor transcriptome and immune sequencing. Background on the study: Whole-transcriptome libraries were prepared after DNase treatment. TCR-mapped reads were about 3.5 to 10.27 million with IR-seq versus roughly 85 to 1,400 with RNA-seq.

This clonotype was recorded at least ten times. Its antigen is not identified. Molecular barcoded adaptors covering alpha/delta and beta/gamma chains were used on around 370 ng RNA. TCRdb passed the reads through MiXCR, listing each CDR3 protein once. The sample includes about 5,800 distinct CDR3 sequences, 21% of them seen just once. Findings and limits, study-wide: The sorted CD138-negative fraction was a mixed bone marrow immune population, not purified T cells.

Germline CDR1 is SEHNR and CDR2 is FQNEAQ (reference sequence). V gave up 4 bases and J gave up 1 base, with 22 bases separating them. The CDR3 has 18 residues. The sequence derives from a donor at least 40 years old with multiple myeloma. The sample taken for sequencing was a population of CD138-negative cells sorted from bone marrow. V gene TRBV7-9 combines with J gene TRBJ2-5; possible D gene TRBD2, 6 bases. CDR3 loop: CASSSQPFRELGQETQYF. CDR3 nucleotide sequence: TGTGCCAGCAGCTCCCAGCCCTTTCGGGAGTTGGGCCAAGAGACCCAGTACTTC.